Listed here is a single TCR beta chain. The data belong to a study of blood T cell repertoires in COVID-19. Study-level information: COVID-19 samples, acute and convalescent, were from the United States, Italy and Spain. PBMCs, B-cell-depleted T cells, or T cells were the source of the cDNA or gDNA that made up the material.

As processed by the authors: Estimated nucleated cell counts came from reference gene primer amplification. The data were produced by immunoSEQ multiplex PCR, yet TCRdb's version contains in-frame clones alone and is incomplete. The V and J calls and clone size were taken over from that table, and D and trimming were inferred from the DNA. The sample lists under 80,000 clones, around 77% occurring once. This CDR3 is 17 amino acids long. Germline-derived CDR1 and CDR2 are LGHDT and YNNKEL (reference sequence). The V gene end was trimmed by 0 bases and the J gene end by 2 bases; junction bases not matched to a gene: 5.

The chain carries TRBV3-1 (or the pseudogene TRBV3-2) and TRBJ1-3, with 9 bases lining up with TRBD1. The sequence was obtained from a human donor in a cohort sampled during active COVID-19. Input material: peripheral blood. This CDR3 reads CASSQDKGDRAGNTIYF. The CDR3, as DNA: TGTGCCAGCAGCCAAGATAAGGGGGACAGGGCTGGAAACACCATATATTTT.